A selection of T cell receptor beta chains follows, all from one sample in a study of blood T cell repertoires in COVID-19. Only in-frame clones appear in the TCRdb table, and some are missing; sequencing was by immunoSEQ multiplex PCR. The table shows 200,000 to 250,000 clones, with roughly nine tenths occurring only once. Material: PBMCs or T cells enriched from blood (not recorded which). These receptors originate from a woman younger than 30 in a cohort exposed to, infected with or recovered from COVID-19 (not recorded which). Both conserved end residues are part of each CDR3. Each record gives: J gene, V gene, CDR3 protein.

>TRBJ1-2|TRBV19
CASSTRTGVKYGYTF
>TRBJ2-3|TRBV30
CAWTGGNTDTQYF
>TRBJ1-6|TRBV18
CASSGGASSYNSPLHF
>TRBJ1-2|TRBV18
CASSPPETGDYGYTF
>TRBJ2-6|TRBV11-1
CASSGQGAANVLTF
>TRBJ1-5|TRBV19
CASSTWTDNQPQHF
>TRBJ1-5|TRBV4-1
CASSQLPGNNQPQHF
>TRBJ2-1|TRBV10-3
CAILRASGGQNEQFF
>TRBJ2-1|TRBV27
CASSILRTGEQFF
>TRBJ1-2|TRBV3-1/TRBV3-2
CASSHLQVNYGYTF
>TRBJ2-3|TRBV9
CASSLKTGTDTQYF
>TRBJ1-2|TRBV2
CASSEGQDYGYTF
>TRBJ2-1|TRBV11-2
CASSPQVSYNEQFF
>TRBJ2-7|TRBV9
CASSPSTGKANEQYF
>TRBJ1-1|TRBV6-1
CASSVNVTGTMNTEAFF
>TRBJ1-6|TRBV7-9
CASSLSWAGGYNSPLHF
>TRBJ1-5|TRBV6-5
CASSFGPRGSNQPQHF
>TRBJ1-2|TRBV9
CASSVGAATNYGYTF
>TRBJ1-2|TRBV7-9
CASSFSGNYGYTF
>TRBJ1-4|TRBV6-1
CASSGGTGGFWEKLFF
>TRBJ1-1|TRBV9
CASSQDRAMNTEAFF
>TRBJ1-2|TRBV28
CASSPGQGSYGYTF